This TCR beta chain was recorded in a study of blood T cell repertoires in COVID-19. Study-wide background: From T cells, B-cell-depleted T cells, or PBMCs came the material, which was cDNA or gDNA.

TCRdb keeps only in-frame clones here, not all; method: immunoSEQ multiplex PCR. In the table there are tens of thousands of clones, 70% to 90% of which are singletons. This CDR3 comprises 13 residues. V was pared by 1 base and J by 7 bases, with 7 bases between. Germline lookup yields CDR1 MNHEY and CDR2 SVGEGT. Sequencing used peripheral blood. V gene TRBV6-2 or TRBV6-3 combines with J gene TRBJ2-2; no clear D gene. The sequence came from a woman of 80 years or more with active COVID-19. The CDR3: CASSYYPSGELFF. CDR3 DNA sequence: TGTGCCAGCAGTTACTACCCCAGCGGGGAGCTGTTTTTT.